The sequence of this TCR beta chain was determined in a study of T cell responses to AZD1222 COVID-19 vaccine. Measured with immunoSEQ multiplex PCR; TCRdb has only the in-frame clones, and not every one. The sample lists more than 250,000 clones, just over 90% occurring once. Remarks on this clone: Its antigen is as yet unknown.

Study outcomes and limitations: No day 14 peak samples; only post-peak repertoires were characterized. Unmutated variant regions reportedly attract nearly half of all spike-specific TCRs. Donor demographics were predominantly white British with a female majority; clonal diversity may be underestimated.

The CDR3 contains 14 residues. The germline CDR1 and CDR2 sequences are SGHRS and YFSETQ. V was shortened by 4 bases and J by 2 bases, with 12 bases between the two germline ends. The sample here was peripheral blood, taken on day 0 of AZD1222 vaccination. The receptor was derived from an adult in good health. The rearrangement uses TRBV5-1 and TRBJ2-5; D ambiguous. The CDR3 region is CASSPGGSQETQYF. Here the CDR3 DNA reads TGCGCCAGCAGCCCCGGCGGCTCACAAGAGACCCAGTACTTC.